This T cell receptor beta chain was sequenced for a study of shared clonotypes between healthy human individuals. As to this clone: This sample also contains other DNA sequences that code for the same CDR3.

Profiled with immunoSEQ multiplex PCR; TCRdb holds only in-frame clones, not every one. The sample consists of 2 million to 2.5 million clones, just over 90% of them appearing once. The germline CDR1 and CDR2 sequences are MNHEY and SVGAGI. The V segment lost 2 bases and the J segment 2 bases; nucleotides outside the gene matches: 2. This CDR3 spans 15 amino acids. This chain uses TRBV6-5 with TRBJ2-7; 11 nucleotides match TRBD1. The sequence was obtained from a man aged 18 to 35 in good health. Some clones in this sample may be carry-over from other donors' samples. The source material was naive CD4+ T cells from PBMCs. Documented subset: CD45RA+ positively selected. The CDR3 here is CASSYRDRGTYEQYF. The CDR3 nucleotides read TGTGCCAGCAGTTACCGGGACAGGGGGACCTACGAGCAGTACTTC.